The 6 T cell receptor beta chains given below trace back to one sample, sequenced in a study of CD8+ T cells in alopecia areata. It was cDNA, reverse transcribed from extracted RNA, that served as the sequencing template. Data came from immunoSEQ multiplex PCR; TCRdb stores just in-frame clones and leaves some out. The repertoire holds some 130,000 clones, with 53% as singletons. The treatment: oral pan-JAK inhibitor, 5-10 mg twice daily. This material consisted of CD4+ T cells sorted from blood, taken at week 4, from a patient treated with tofacitinib. The receptors were sampled from a human donor with alopecia areata.

This chain joins TRBV5-1 and TRBJ2-3, with D possibly being TRBD1 (6 bases). CDR1 and CDR2 (germline): SGHRS, YFSETQ. CDR3 length: 20 residues. V dropped 0 bases and J dropped 2 bases, with 25 bases sitting between them. This CDR3 is CASSLGAPTGPAHYTDTQYF. The CDR3, as DNA: TGCGCCAGCAGCTTGGGGGCCCCGACAGGCCCCGCGCATTACACAGATACGCAGTATTTT.

This sequence joins TRBV11-2 and TRBJ2-5, with 9 bases aligning to TRBD1. CDR1 SGHAT and CDR2 FQNNGV come from the germline V gene. Unmatched junction bases numbered 6, after V lost 2 bases and J lost 2 bases. The CDR3 contains 16 residues. The CDR3 sequence is CASSLLRTGVQETQYF. The CDR3, as DNA: TGTGCCAGCAGCTTACTTCGGACAGGGGTTCAAGAGACCCAGTACTTC. The full variable domain, rest sourced from reference TRBV11-2 and TRBJ2-5, is EAGVAQSPRYKIIEKRQSVAFWCNPISGHATLYWYQQILGQGPKLLIQFQNNGVVDDSQLPKDRFSAERLKGVDSTLKIQPAKLEDSAVYLCASSLLRTGVQETQYFGPGTRLLVL.

The gene calls are TRBV30 and TRBJ2-3; TRBD2 might be the D (6 bases). The CDR3 runs to 13 residues. The germline CDR1 and CDR2 sequences are GTSNPN and SVGIG (reference sequence). Trimming left V 0 bases short and J 2 bases short, with 6 bases between. CDR3 in DNA: TGTGCCTGGAGTGTGGACTACACAGATACGCAGTATTTT. The encoded protein is CAWSVDYTDTQYF.

The V call is TRBV29-1, the J call TRBJ1-2; perhaps TRBD1 as D (5 bases). The V and J ends lost 6 bases and 3 bases respectively, with 20 bases between them. Germline V gene data show CDR1 as SQVTM and CDR2 as ANQGSEA. This CDR3 is built from 15 residues. The CDR3 nucleotides are TGCAGCGTGCCCAAAAAGGGGCTTAGGGACTATGGCTACACCTTC. This codes for CSVPKKGLRDYGYTF.

The V gene is TRBV6-1, the J gene TRBJ1-1; D unresolved. The CDR3 is made up of 12 amino acids. CDR1 is MNHNS and CDR2 is SASEGT in the germline V gene. V lost 5 bases to trimming and J lost 0 bases, with 4 bases between them. CDR3 residues: CASSIMNTEAFF. CDR3 sequence (DNA): TGTGCCAGCAGTATCATGAACACTGAAGCTTTCTTT.

This clone was counted between two and nine times. The genes are TRBV9 and TRBJ2-3, with 8 bases that match TRBD2. After removal of 3 bases from V and 5 bases from J, the junction contained 11 bases not matched to a gene. This CDR3 spans 16 amino acids. Germline loops: CDR1 SGDLS, CDR2 YYNGEE. CDR3 sequence reads: CASSDPRAGGLDTQYF. The CDR3, as DNA: TGTGCCAGCAGCGACCCTAGGGCGGGGGGTTTAGATACGCAGTATTTT.